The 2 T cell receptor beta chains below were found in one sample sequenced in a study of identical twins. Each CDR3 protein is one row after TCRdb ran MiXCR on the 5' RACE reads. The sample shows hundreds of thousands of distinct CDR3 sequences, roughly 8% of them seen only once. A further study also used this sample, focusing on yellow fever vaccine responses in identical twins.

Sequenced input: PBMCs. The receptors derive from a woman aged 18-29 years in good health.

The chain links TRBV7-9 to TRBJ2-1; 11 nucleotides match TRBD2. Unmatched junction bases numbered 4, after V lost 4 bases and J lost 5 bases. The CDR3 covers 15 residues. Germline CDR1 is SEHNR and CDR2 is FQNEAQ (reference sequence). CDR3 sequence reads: CASSWGTSGDNEQFF. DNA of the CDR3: TGTGCCAGCAGCTGGGGGACTAGCGGCGACAATGAGCAGTTCTTC.

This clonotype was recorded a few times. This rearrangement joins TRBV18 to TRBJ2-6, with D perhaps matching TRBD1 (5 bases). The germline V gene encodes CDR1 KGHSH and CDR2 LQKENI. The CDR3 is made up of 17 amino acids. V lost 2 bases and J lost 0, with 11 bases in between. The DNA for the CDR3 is TGTGCCAGCTCACCAGCGACAGTTGGCTCTGGGGCCAACGTCCTGACTTTC. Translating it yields CASSPATVGSGANVLTF.